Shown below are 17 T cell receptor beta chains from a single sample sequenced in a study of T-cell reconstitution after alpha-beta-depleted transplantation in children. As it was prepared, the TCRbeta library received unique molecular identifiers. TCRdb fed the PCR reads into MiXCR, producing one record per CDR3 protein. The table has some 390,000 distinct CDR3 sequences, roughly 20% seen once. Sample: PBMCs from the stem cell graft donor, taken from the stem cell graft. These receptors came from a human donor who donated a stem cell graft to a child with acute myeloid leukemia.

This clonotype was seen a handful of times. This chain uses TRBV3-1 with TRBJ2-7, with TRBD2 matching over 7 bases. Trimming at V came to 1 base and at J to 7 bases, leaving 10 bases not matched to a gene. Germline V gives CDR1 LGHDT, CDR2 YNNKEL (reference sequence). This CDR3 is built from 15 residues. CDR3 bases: TGTGCCAGCAGCCAAGTGCCTAGCGGAGCTGGGGAGCAGTACTTC. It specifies CASSQVPSGAGEQYF.

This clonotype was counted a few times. The CDR3 bases are TGTGCCAGCAGCCCATGGGCCTTCAATGAGCAGTTCTTC. Its translation: CASSPWAFNEQFF. The rearrangement joins TRBV7-2 to TRBJ2-1; no clear D gene. The CDR3 extends over 13 amino acids. Germline V lookup: CDR1 SGHTA, CDR2 FQGNSA. Trimming left V 5 bases short and J 6 bases short, with 11 bases between.

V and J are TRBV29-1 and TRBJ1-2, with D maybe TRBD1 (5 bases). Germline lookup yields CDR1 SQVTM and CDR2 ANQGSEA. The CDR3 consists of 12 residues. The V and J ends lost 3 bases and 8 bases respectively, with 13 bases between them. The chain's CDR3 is CSVDTGYEGYTF. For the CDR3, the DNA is TGCAGCGTTGACACAGGATATGAGGGCTACACCTTC.

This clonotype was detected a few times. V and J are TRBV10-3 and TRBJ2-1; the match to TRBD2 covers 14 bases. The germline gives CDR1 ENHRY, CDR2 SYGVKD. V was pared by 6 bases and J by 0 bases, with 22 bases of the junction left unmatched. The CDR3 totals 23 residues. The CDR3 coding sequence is TGTGCCATCAGATCCTCAACCCCCATTTCGACTAGCGGGAGGGTTAGCTCCTACAATGAGCAGTTCTTC. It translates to CAIRSSTPISTSGRVSSYNEQFF.

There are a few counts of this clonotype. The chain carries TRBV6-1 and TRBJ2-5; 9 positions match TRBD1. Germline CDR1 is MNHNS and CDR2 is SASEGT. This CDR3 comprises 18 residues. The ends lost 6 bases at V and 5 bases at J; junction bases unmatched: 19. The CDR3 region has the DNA TGTGCCAGCAGCCTCCTCCGGGGGAGTACAGGGGGCCGGGAGACCCAGTACTTC. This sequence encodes CASSLLRGSTGGRETQYF.

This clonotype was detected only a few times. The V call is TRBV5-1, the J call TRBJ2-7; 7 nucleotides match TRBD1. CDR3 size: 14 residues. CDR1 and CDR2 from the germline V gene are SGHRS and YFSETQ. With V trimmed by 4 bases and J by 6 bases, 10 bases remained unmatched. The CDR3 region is CASSLDRPKGEQYF. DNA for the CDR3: TGCGCCAGCAGCCTGGACAGGCCTAAGGGCGAGCAGTACTTC.

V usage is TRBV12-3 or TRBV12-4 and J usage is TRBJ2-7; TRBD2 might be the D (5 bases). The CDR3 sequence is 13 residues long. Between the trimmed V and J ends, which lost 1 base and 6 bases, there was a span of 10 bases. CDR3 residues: CASSLVRSGEQYF. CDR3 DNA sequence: TGTGCCAGCAGTTTAGTGAGGAGCGGCGAGCAGTACTTC.

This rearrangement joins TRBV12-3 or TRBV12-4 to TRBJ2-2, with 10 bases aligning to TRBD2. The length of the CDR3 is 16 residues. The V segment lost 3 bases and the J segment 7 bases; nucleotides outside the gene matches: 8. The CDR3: CASSFSAGGPGGELFF. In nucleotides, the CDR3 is TGTGCCAGCAGTTTCTCAGCGGGAGGGCCCGGCGGGGAGCTGTTTTTT.

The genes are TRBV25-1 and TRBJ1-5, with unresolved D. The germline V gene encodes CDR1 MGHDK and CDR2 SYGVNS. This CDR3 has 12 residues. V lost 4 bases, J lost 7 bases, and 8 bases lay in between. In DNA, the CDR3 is TGTGCCAGCAGTGCCCCGGACCAGCCCCAGCATTTT. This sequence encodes CASSAPDQPQHF.

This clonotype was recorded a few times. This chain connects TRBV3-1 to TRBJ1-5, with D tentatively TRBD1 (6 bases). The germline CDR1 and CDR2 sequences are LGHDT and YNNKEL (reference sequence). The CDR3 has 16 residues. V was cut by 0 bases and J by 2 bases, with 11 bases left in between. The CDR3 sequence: CASSQDVPGGNQPQHF. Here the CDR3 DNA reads TGTGCCAGCAGCCAAGATGTTCCAGGGGGCAATCAGCCCCAGCATTTT. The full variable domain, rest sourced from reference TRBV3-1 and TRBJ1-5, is DTAVSQTPKYLVTQMGNDKSIKCEQNLGHDTMYWYKQDSKKFLKIMFSYNNKELIINETVPNRFSPKSPDKAHLNLHINSLELGDSAVYFCASSQDVPGGNQPQHFGDGTRLSIL.

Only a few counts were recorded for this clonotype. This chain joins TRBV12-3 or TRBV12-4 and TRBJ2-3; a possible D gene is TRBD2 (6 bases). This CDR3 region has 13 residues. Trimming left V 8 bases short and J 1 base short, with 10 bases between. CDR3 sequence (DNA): TGTGCCAGCGGGGACTCGCGCACAGATACGCAGTATTTT. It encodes CASGDSRTDTQYF.

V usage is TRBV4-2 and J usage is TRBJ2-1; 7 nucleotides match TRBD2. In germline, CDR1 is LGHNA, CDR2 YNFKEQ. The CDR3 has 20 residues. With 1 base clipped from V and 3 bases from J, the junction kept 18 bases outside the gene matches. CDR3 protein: CASSQVVQLALGGSYNEQFF. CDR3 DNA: TGTGCCAGCAGCCAAGTGGTGCAACTAGCGTTGGGAGGTAGCTACAATGAGCAGTTCTTC.

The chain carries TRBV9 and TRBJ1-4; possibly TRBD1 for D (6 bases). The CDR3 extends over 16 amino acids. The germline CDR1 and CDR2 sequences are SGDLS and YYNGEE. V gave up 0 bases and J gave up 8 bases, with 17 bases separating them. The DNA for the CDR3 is TGTGCCAGCAGCGTAGCTACGGTGGGGGCCGGAGAAAAACTGTTTTTT. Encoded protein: CASSVATVGAGEKLFF. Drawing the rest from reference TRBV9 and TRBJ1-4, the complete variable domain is DSGVTQTPKHLITATGQRVTLRCSPRSGDLSVYWYQQSLDQGLQFLIQYYNGEERAKGNILERFSAQQFPDLHSELNLSSLELGDSALYFCASSVATVGAGEKLFFGSGTQLSVL.

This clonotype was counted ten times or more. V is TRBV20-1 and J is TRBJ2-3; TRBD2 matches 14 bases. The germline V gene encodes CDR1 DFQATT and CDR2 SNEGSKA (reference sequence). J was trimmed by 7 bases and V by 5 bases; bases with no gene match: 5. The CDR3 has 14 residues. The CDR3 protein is CSARLAGGRYTQYF. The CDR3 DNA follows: TGCAGTGCTCGACTAGCGGGAGGGCGGTATACGCAGTATTTT.

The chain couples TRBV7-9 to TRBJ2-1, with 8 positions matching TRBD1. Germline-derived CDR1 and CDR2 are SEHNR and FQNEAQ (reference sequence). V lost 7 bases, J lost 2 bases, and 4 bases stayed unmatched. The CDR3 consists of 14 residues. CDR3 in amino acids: CASTPGQAYNEQFF. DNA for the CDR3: TGTGCCAGCACCCCGGGACAGGCCTACAATGAGCAGTTCTTC.

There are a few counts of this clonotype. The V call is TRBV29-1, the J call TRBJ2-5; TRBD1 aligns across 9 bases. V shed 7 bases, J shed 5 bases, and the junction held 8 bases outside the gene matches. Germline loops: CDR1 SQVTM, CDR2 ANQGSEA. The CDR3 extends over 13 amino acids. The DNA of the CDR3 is TGCAGCGCAGTACAGGGGGCGCGGGAGACCCAGTACTTC. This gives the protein CSAVQGARETQYF. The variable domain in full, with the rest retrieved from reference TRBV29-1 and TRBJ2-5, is SAVISQKPSRDICQRGTSLTIQCQVDSQVTMMFWYRQQPGQSLTLIATANQGSEATYESGFVIDKFPISRPNLTFSTLTVSNMSPEDSSIYLCSAVQGARETQYFGPGTRLLVL.

The CDR3 loop is CASTKGTTSPLEQYF. CDR3 nucleotides: TGTGCCAGCACCAAGGGGACTACAAGTCCTCTCGAGCAGTACTTC. The rearrangement links TRBV12-3 or TRBV12-4 to TRBJ2-7; 7 bases map to TRBD2. This CDR3 comprises 15 residues. Germline trimming cut 7 bases from V and 6 bases from J; bases unmatched to any gene: 15.